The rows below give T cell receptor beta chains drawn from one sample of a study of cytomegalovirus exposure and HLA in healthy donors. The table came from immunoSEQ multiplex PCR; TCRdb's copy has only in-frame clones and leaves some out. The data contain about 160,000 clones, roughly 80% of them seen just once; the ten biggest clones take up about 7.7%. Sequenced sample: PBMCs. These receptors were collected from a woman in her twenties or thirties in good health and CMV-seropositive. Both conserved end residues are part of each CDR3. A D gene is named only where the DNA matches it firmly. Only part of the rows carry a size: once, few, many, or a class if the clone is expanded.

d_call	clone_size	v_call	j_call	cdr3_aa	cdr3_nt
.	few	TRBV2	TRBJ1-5	CASRRDNNQPQHF	TGTGCCAGCAGAAGGGACAACAATCAGCCCCAGCATTTT
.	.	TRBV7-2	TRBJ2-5	CASSLDAQRETQYF	TGTGCCAGCAGCTTAGATGCCCAACGGGAGACCCAGTACTTC
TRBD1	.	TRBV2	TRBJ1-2	CATPDRGNGYTF	TGTGCCACCCCGGACAGGGGTAACGGCTACACCTTC
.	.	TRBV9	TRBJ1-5	CASSVSGAQPQHF	TGTGCCAGCAGCGTCTCAGGGGCCCAGCCCCAGCATTTT
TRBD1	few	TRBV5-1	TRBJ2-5	CASSGQGAQFETQYF	TGCGCCAGCAGCGGGCAGGGGGCGCAATTTGAGACCCAGTACTTC
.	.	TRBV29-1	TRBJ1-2	CSVVGQLYGYTF	TGCAGCGTTGTAGGACAGCTCTATGGCTACACCTTC
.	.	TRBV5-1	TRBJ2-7	CASRITGTSVEQYF	TGCGCCAGCAGAATTACCGGGACTTCGGTCGAGCAGTACTTC
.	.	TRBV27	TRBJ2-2	CASAPQGSNTGELFF	TGTGCCAGCGCACCCCAGGGATCCAACACCGGGGAGCTGTTTTTT
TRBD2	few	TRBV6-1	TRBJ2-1	CASRGSSGNEQFF	TGTGCCAGCAGAGGGTCTAGCGGGAATGAGCAGTTCTTC
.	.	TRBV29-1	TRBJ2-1	CSVWEIYNEQFF	TGCAGCGTTTGGGAGATCTACAATGAGCAGTTCTTC
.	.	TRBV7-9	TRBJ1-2	CASSVAGGRANYGYTF	TGTGCCAGCAGCGTCGCCGGGGGGAGAGCTAACTATGGCTACACCTTC
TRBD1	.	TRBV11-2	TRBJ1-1	CASSPRDRGRLGTEAFF	TGTGCCAGCAGCCCCCGGGACAGGGGGCGCTTAGGTACTGAAGCTTTCTTT